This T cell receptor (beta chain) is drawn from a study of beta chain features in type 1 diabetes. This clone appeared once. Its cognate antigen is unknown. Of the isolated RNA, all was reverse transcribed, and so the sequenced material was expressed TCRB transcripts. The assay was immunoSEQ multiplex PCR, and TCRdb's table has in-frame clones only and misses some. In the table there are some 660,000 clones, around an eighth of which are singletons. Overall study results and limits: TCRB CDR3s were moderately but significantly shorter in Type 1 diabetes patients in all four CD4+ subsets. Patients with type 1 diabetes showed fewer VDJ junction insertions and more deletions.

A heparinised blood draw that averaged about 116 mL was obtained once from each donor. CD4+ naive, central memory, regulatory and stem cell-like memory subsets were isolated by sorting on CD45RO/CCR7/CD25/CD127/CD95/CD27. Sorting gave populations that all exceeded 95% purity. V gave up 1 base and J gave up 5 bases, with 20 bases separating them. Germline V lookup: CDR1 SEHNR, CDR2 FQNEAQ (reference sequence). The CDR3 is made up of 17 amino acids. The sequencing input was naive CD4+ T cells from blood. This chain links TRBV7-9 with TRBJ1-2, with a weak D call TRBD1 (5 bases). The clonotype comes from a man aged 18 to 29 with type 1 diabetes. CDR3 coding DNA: TGTGCCAGCAGCTTAGTGTCGGGGACCGCCTCCTCTTATGGCTACACCTTC. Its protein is CASSLVSGTASSYGYTF.